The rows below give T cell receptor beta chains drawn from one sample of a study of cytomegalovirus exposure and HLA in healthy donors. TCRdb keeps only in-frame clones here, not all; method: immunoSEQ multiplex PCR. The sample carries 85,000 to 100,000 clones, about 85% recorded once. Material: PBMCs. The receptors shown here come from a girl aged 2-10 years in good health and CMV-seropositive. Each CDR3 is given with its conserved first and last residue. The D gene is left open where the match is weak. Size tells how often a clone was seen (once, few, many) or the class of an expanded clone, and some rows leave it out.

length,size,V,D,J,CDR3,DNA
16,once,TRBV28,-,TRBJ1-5,CASSKPQGFSNQPQHF,TGTGCCAGCAGTAAACCTCAGGGGTTCAGCAATCAGCCCCAGCATTTT
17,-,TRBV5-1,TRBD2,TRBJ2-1,CASRPRLAGVLGNEQFF,TGCGCCAGCAGACCCAGACTAGCGGGAGTGCTGGGCAATGAGCAGTTCTTC
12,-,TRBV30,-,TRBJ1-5,CAWSLPNQPQHF,TGTGCCTGGAGTCTACCTAATCAGCCCCAGCATTTT
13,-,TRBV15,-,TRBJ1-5,CATSQIIDQPQHF,TGTGCCACCAGCCAAATAATAGATCAGCCCCAGCATTTT
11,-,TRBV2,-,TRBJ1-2,CASSERKGYTF,TGTGCCAGCAGTGAGAGGAAGGGCTACACCTTC
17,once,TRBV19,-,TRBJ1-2,CASSMAGGLWPFYGYTF,TGTGCCAGTAGTATGGCAGGAGGACTTTGGCCTTTTTATGGCTACACCTTC
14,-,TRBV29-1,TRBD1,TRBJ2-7,CSVEVGTGWNEQYF,TGCAGCGTTGAAGTCGGGACAGGGTGGAACGAGCAGTACTTC
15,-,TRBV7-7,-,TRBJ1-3,CASSPLAGNWNTIYF,TGTGCCAGCAGCCCCTTGGCAGGAAATTGGAACACCATATATTTT
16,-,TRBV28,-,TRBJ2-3,CASSLIWERTTDTQYF,TGTGCCAGCAGTTTAATTTGGGAGCGGACCACAGATACGCAGTATTTT
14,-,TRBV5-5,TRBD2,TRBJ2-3,CASSGGTTTDTQYF,TGTGCCAGCAGCGGGGGGACTACTACAGATACGCAGTATTTT
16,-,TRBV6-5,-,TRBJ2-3,CASSYGPSSSPDTQYF,TGTGCCAGCAGTTATGGGCCTAGCAGTTCCCCAGATACGCAGTATTTT
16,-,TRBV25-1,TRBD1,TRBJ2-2,CASSETGGGNTGELFF,TGTGCCAGCAGTGAAACAGGGGGCGGCAACACCGGGGAGCTGTTTTTT
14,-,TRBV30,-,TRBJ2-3,CAWSSVRVGDTQYF,TGTGCCTGGAGTTCAGTTCGGGTGGGAGATACGCAGTATTTT
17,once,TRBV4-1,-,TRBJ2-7,CASSQEEPGLLSHEQYF,TGCGCCAGCAGCCAAGAGGAACCGGGACTCCTCTCCCACGAGCAGTACTTC
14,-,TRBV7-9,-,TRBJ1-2,CASSLIFRTGGYTF,TGTGCCAGCAGCTTAATTTTTCGGACGGGGGGCTACACCTTC
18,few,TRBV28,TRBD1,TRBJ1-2,CASSLRWTGTYPTYGYTF,TGTGCCAGCAGTTTGCGGTGGACAGGGACCTATCCTACCTATGGCTACACCTTC
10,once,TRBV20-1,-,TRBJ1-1,CSARGGRAFF,TGCAGTGCTAGGGGGGGTAGAGCTTTCTTT
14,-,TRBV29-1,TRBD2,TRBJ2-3,CSVPGTSGSSTQYF,TGCAGTGTACCCGGGACTAGCGGATCAAGTACGCAGTATTTT
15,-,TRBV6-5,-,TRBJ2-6,CATHPPGAGANVLTF,TGTGCCACCCATCCGCCGGGGGCTGGGGCCAACGTCCTGACTTTC
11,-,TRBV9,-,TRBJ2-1,CASSANNEQFF,TGTGCCAGCAGCGCCAACAATGAGCAGTTCTTC
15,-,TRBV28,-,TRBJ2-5,CASSSDSPTGETQYF,TGTGCCAGCAGTTCCGACAGCCCTACAGGCGAGACCCAGTACTTC
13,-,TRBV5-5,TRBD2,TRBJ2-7,CASRLAGVVQQYF,TGTGCCAGCCGACTAGCGGGAGTCGTCCAGCAGTACTTC
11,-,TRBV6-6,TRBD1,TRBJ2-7,CASLDRGEQYF,TGTGCCAGTCTAGACAGGGGCGAGCAGTACTTC
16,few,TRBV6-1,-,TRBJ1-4,CASSGGRSGGVEKLFF,TGTGCCAGCAGTGGGGGTCGGTCGGGCGGGGTTGAAAAACTGTTTTTT
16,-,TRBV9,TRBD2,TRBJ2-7,CASSVEERGPNYEQYF,TGTGCCAGCAGCGTAGAGGAGCGGGGACCCAACTACGAGCAGTACTTC
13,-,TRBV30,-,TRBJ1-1,CAWISRGVTEAFF,TGTGCCTGGATCTCCCGCGGAGTCACTGAAGCTTTCTTT
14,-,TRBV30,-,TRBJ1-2,CAWSGGWGVRGYTF,TGTGCCTGGAGTGGTGGTTGGGGGGTACGTGGCTACACCTTC
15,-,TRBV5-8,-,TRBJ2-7,CASQGGASVMYEQYF,TGTGCCAGCCAGGGAGGAGCTAGCGTCATGTACGAGCAGTACTTC
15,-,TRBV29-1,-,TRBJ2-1,CSVNSAGKTYNEQFF,TGCAGCGTGAATTCAGCGGGTAAAACCTACAATGAGCAGTTCTTC
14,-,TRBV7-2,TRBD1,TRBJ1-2,CASRRTGDSLGYTF,TGTGCCAGCAGAAGAACAGGGGATTCACTAGGCTACACCTTC
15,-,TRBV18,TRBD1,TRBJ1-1,CASSPTGGRNTEAFF,TGTGCCAGCTCACCAACAGGGGGACGAAACACTGAAGCTTTCTTT
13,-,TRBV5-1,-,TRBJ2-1,CASSIGQLGEQFF,TGCGCCAGCAGCATCGGACAATTAGGTGAGCAGTTCTTC
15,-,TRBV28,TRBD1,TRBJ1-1,CASSLWDRSLLRAFF,TGTGCCAGCAGTTTGTGGGACAGGTCTCTTTTGAGGGCTTTCTTT
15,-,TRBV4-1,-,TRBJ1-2,CASSQEERAVLGYTF,TGCGCCAGCAGCCAAGAGGAGAGGGCCGTGTTGGGCTACACCTTC
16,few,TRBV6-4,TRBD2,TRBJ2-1,CASSEVGLAGGNEQFF,TGTGCCAGCAGTGAAGTTGGTTTAGCGGGAGGCAATGAGCAGTTCTTC
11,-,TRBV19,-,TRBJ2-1,CASRQGIEQFF,TGTGCCAGTAGACAGGGTATTGAGCAGTTCTTC
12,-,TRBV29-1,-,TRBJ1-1,CSVETGNTEAFF,TGCAGCGTTGAGACTGGGAACACTGAAGCTTTCTTT
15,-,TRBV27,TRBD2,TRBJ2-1,CASSLIAGGPYEQFF,TGTGCCAGCAGTTTAATAGCGGGAGGGCCCTATGAGCAGTTCTTC
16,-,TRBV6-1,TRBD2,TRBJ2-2,CASSEYLGEGTGELFF,TGTGCCAGCAGTGAATACCTCGGGGAGGGCACCGGGGAGCTGTTTTTT
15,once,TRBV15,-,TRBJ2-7,CATSRFQEGSYEQYF,TGTGCCACCAGCAGATTCCAGGAGGGATCCTACGAGCAGTACTTC
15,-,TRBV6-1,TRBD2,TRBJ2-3,CASQLAGDRTDTQYF,TGTGCCAGCCAACTAGCGGGAGATCGCACAGATACGCAGTATTTT
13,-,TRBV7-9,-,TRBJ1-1,CASSVDTNTEAFF,TGTGCCAGCAGCGTCGACACCAACACTGAAGCTTTCTTT
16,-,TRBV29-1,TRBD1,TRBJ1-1,CSVSYPGQGKNTEAFF,TGCAGCGTTTCTTACCCGGGACAGGGTAAGAACACTGAAGCTTTCTTT
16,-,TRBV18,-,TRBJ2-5,CASSQNLGRRAETQYF,TGTGCCAGCTCACAGAACCTCGGACGGAGGGCAGAGACCCAGTACTTC
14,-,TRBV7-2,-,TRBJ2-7,CASSLDFNGYEQYF,TGTGCCAGCAGCTTAGACTTCAACGGCTACGAGCAGTACTTC
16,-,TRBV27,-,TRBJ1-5,CASSPIGGAKNQPQHF,TGTGCCAGCAGTCCTATCGGGGGGGCAAAAAATCAGCCCCAGCATTTT
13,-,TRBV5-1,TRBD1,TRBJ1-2,CASSLGTGGGYTF,TGCGCCAGCAGCTTGGGGACAGGTGGAGGCTACACCTTC